This TCR beta chain was found in a study of T cell changes during pregnancy in multiple sclerosis. The repertoire was sequenced with immunoSEQ multiplex PCR; TCRdb's copy has only in-frame clones and lacks some. The profile shows tens of thousands of clones, about 91% of them singletons. CDR3 length: 14 amino acids. Looked up from germline, CDR1 is LNHDA and CDR2 is SQIVND (reference sequence). V shed 6 bases and J 6 bases; nucleotides not matched to a gene: 5. The sequences come from CD4+ T cells from peripheral blood mononuclear cells, collected before pregnancy. The TCR sequence derives from a female donor with multiple sclerosis, enrolled in a pregnancy study. V usage is TRBV19 and J usage is TRBJ2-3; 11 bases are shared with TRBD1. CDR3 residues: CASRAGTGGDTQYF. In DNA, the CDR3 is TGTGCCAGTAGGGCCGGGACAGGGGGGGATACGCAGTATTTT.